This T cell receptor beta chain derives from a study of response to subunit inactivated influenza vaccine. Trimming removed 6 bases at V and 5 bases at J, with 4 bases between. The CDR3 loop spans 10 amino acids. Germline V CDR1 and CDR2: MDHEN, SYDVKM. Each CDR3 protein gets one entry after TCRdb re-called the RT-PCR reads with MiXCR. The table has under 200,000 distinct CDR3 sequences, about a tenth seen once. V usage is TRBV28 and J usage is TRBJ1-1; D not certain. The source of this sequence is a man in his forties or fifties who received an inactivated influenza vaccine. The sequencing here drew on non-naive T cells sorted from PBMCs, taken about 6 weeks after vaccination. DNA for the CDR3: TGTGCCAGCAGAGGGACTGAAGCTTTCTTT. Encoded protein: CASRGTEAFF.